Below are 20 T cell receptor beta chains sequenced from a single sample in a study of cytomegalovirus exposure and HLA in healthy donors. The PCR contained 60 Vbeta and 13 Jbeta primers. Using immunoSEQ multiplex PCR, the repertoire was profiled, and TCRdb retains in-frame clones only, with some absent. The sample consists of about 180,000 clones, about 85% of them appearing once. The sample comprised PBMCs. These receptor sequences come from a girl aged 5 to 17 in good health and CMV-seropositive.

Concerning this clone: The same CDR3 can be traced to other DNA sequences in this sample. The chain is built from TRBV5-6 and TRBJ1-4, with 7 nucleotides matching TRBD1. The CDR3 contains 15 residues. The germline gives CDR1 SGHDT, CDR2 YYEEEE. V lost 4 bases, J lost 6 bases, and 9 bases stayed unmatched. CDR3 sequence reads: CASSLDRDGYEKLFF. CDR3 in DNA: TGTGCCAGCAGCCTAGACAGGGACGGATATGAAAAACTGTTTTTT.

Only one count was recorded for this clone. The chain joins TRBV19 to TRBJ1-2, with D perhaps TRBD1 (5 bases). The V end was cut by 3 bases, the J end by 2 bases, with 19 bases between. Per the germline V gene, CDR1 is LNHDA and CDR2 is SQIVND (reference sequence). The CDR3 extends over 17 amino acids. The CDR3 reads CASSIYGFDRANYGYTF. CDR3 bases: TGTGCCAGTAGTATCTATGGGTTTGACAGAGCGAACTATGGCTACACCTTC.

J is TRBJ2-7 and V is TRBV10-2, with 9 bases identical to TRBD1. Germline CDR1 and CDR2: WSHSY and SAAADI. CDR3 length: 13 amino acids. V lost 6 bases to trimming and J lost 9 bases; unmatched junction nucleotides: 9. The CDR3 reads CASRPGGQGTQYF. Written as DNA, the CDR3 is TGCGCCAGCAGGCCCGGGGGACAGGGAACGCAGTACTTC.

The chain has TRBV10-3 and TRBJ1-5; no definite D call. CDR1 and CDR2 (germline): ENHRY, SYGVKD. Trimming pared 6 bases from V and 0 bases from J, leaving 9 bases between. The CDR3 contains 14 residues. CDR3 loop: CAISREFSNQPQHF. CDR3 DNA sequence: TGTGCCATCAGCCGGGAGTTTAGCAATCAGCCCCAGCATTTT.

This clone was counted once. J is TRBJ2-1 and V is TRBV4-2; 11 positions match TRBD1. The J segment lost 10 bases and the V segment lost 2 bases, leaving 7 bases of the junction unmatched. The germline V gene has CDR1 LGHNA and CDR2 YNFKEQ. CDR3 size: 15 residues. The CDR3 region has the DNA TGTGCCAGCAGCCAATTTCCGGGACAGGGGGGCGAGCAGTTCTTC. Its translation is CASSQFPGQGGEQFF.

Only a few counts were recorded for this clone. The V and J genes are TRBV6-1 and TRBJ1-3; no firm D call. CDR3 length: 13 residues. V dropped 2 bases and J dropped 2 bases, with 4 bases sitting between them. The germline V gene has CDR1 MNHNS and CDR2 SASEGT. The CDR3 protein is CASSEQAGNTIYF. CDR3 sequence (DNA): TGTGCCAGCAGTGAACAGGCTGGAAACACCATATATTTT.

This chain links TRBV5-1 with TRBJ2-3; the D gene is possibly TRBD2 (5 bases). Germline CDR1 and CDR2: SGHRS and YFSETQ. The CDR3 runs 15 residues. With 2 bases removed from V and 3 bases from J, the gap between germline ends came to 13 bases. CDR3 nucleotides: TGCGCCAGCAGCTTACCCATTGGCGGGACAGATACGCAGTATTTT. It codes for CASSLPIGGTDTQYF. Full variable domain (rest looked up from reference TRBV5-1 and TRBJ2-3): KAGVTQTPRYLIKTRGQQVTLSCSPISGHRSVSWYQQTPGQGLQFLFEYFSETQRNKGNFPGRFSGRQFSNSRSEMNVSTLELGDSALYLCASSLPIGGTDTQYFGPGTRLTVL.

This clone was seen only a few times. V is TRBV27 and J is TRBJ2-1; maybe TRBD1 (6 bases). Germline lookup yields CDR1 MNHEY and CDR2 SMNVEV (reference sequence). CDR3 size: 17 residues. V was trimmed by 1 base and J by 2 bases, leaving 15 bases between them. Here the CDR3 reads CASSLFPGDTPYNEQFF. CDR3 DNA: TGTGCCAGCAGTTTATTTCCCGGGGACACCCCCTACAATGAGCAGTTCTTC.

The chain recombines TRBV6-1 with TRBJ2-5; 7 nucleotides align to TRBD1. Germline CDR1 and CDR2: MNHNS and SASEGT. The CDR3 is 17 amino acids. With 2 bases clipped from V and 1 base from J, the junction kept 10 bases outside the gene matches. CDR3 protein: CASSEFRRGQSQETQYF. CDR3 in DNA: TGTGCCAGCAGTGAATTTCGTAGGGGACAGAGCCAAGAGACCCAGTACTTC.

This chain links TRBV5-1 with TRBJ2-7, with D perhaps matching TRBD2 (6 bases). Germline values: CDR1 SGHRS, CDR2 YFSETQ. The CDR3 totals 13 residues. Trimming left V 0 bases short and J 5 bases short, with 9 bases between. The CDR3 coding sequence is TGCGCCAGCAGCTTGGCCGGGAGTCACGAGCAGTACTTC. Protein product: CASSLAGSHEQYF. Complete variable domain (other parts from reference TRBV5-1 and TRBJ2-7): KAGVTQTPRYLIKTRGQQVTLSCSPISGHRSVSWYQQTPGQGLQFLFEYFSETQRNKGNFPGRFSGRQFSNSRSEMNVSTLELGDSALYLCASSLAGSHEQYFGPGTRLTVT.

The chain joins TRBV7-8 to TRBJ1-5; D unclear. This CDR3 spans 14 amino acids. V dropped 1 base and J dropped 3 bases, with 7 bases sitting between them. Germline-derived CDR1 and CDR2 are SGHVS and FQNEAQ. Written as DNA, the CDR3 is TGTGCCAGCAGCTTAGGAGACATCAATCAGCCCCAGCATTTT. Translating it yields CASSLGDINQPQHF.

The chain is built from TRBV29-1 and TRBJ2-3; 8 bases are a match to TRBD1. Germline lookup yields CDR1 SQVTM and CDR2 ANQGSEA. The CDR3 covers 13 residues. V lost 7 bases, J lost 1 base, and 4 bases stayed unmatched. The CDR3 sequence is CSGSRGRTDTQYF. CDR3 sequence (DNA): TGCAGCGGGAGCAGGGGGCGCACAGATACGCAGTATTTT.

This chain links TRBV25-1 with TRBJ2-7, with D possibly being TRBD1 (6 bases). Germline CDR1 reads MGHDK; CDR2 reads SYGVNS. The ends were cut back, 4 bases at V and 0 bases at J, with 19 bases in the middle. This CDR3 is 17 amino acids long. This CDR3 reads CASSAGHRAQGSYEQYF. The DNA for the CDR3 is TGTGCCAGCAGTGCGGGACATAGGGCCCAGGGCTCCTACGAGCAGTACTTC.

The chain's CDR3 is CASSLEPSGRYEQYF. The CDR3 coding sequence is TGTGCCAGCAGCTTAGAGCCTAGCGGGAGGTACGAGCAGTACTTC. This chain links TRBV7-2 with TRBJ2-7; 11 bases align to TRBD2. Germline V gives CDR1 SGHTA, CDR2 FQGNSA. The CDR3 extends over 15 amino acids. The J segment lost 4 bases and the V segment lost 1 base, leaving 3 bases of the junction unmatched.

V gene TRBV19 combines with J gene TRBJ1-1; 7 bases fit TRBD1. The CDR3 is 14 amino acids. Looked up from germline, CDR1 is LNHDA and CDR2 is SQIVND (reference sequence). After removal of 5 bases from V and 5 bases from J, the junction contained 8 bases not matched to a gene. The CDR3: CASSVNRGDTEAFF. The CDR3 region has the DNA TGTGCCAGTAGTGTCAACAGGGGAGATACTGAAGCTTTCTTT.

The J gene is TRBJ2-7, the V gene TRBV6-5; 11 bases agree with TRBD1. The CDR3 covers 14 residues. Trimming took 5 bases from V and 5 from J; bases not matched to a gene: 5. Per germline, CDR1 MNHEY and CDR2 SVGAGI. The chain's CDR3 is CASSPRTGGHEQYF. The CDR3 coding sequence is TGTGCCAGCAGTCCCCGGACAGGGGGCCACGAGCAGTACTTC.

The chain couples TRBV5-1 to TRBJ2-1, with 12 bases identical to TRBD2. The V gene's germline CDR1 is SGHRS and CDR2 YFSETQ. Losses at the gene ends were 5 bases for V and 7 bases for J; bases not matched to a gene: 7. This CDR3 spans 15 amino acids. The CDR3 sequence is CASRPTSGSLNEQFF. The CDR3 bases are TGCGCCAGCAGACCGACTAGCGGGAGCCTAAATGAGCAGTTCTTC.

The J gene is TRBJ2-6, the V gene TRBV7-2, with 12 bases that match TRBD1. The CDR3 loop spans 19 amino acids. Trimming removed 7 bases from V and 3 bases from J; junction bases left unmatched: 13. Germline V lookup: CDR1 SGHTA, CDR2 FQGNSA. This chain's CDR3 is CASTSFRDRGRGGANVLTF. The CDR3, as DNA: TGTGCCAGCACCTCTTTTCGGGACAGGGGGCGAGGTGGGGCCAACGTCCTGACTTTC.

CDR3 loop: CARYSGANVLTF. The CDR3 DNA reads as TGTGCCCGCTACTCTGGGGCCAACGTCCTGACTTTC. V is TRBV30 and J is TRBJ2-6, with unresolved D. Trimming left V 8 bases short and J 0 bases short, with 5 bases between. Germline V lookup: CDR1 GTSNPN, CDR2 SVGIG (reference sequence). This CDR3 region has 12 residues.

The chain carries TRBV27 and TRBJ2-1; no reliable D call. Trimming stripped 10 bases from V and 6 bases from J, with 13 bases between. The germline V gene encodes CDR1 MNHEY and CDR2 SMNVEV (reference sequence). This CDR3 has 12 amino acids. The CDR3 bases are TGTGCCACTGCTACCGAGGTCAATGAGCAGTTCTTC. This sequence encodes CATATEVNEQFF.